This paragraph reports one T cell receptor beta chain. Trimming cost V 1 base and J 4 bases, with 13 bases left between them. Germline V CDR1 and CDR2: LGHDT, YNNKEL (reference sequence). This CDR3 spans 16 amino acids. The entry originates in a study of blood T cell repertoires in COVID-19. For the study at large: Specimens from acute and convalescent COVID-19 originated in the United States, Italy and Spain. PBMCs, B-cell-depleted T cells, or T cells provided the cDNA or gDNA that made up the material.

Under the authors' procedure: How many nucleated cells were present was estimated from reference gene primer amplification. Method: immunoSEQ multiplex PCR; TCRdb's copy keeps in-frame clones and lacks some. V and J calls and clone size are as listed in that table; D and trimming were resolved from the DNA. This sample has under 80,000 clones, with roughly 80% found just once. Source material: peripheral blood. The TCR comes from a man at least 80 years old with active or convalescent COVID-19. The chain uses TRBV3-1 (or the pseudogene TRBV3-2) and TRBJ2-2, with a weak D call TRBD1 (6 bases). DNA for the CDR3: TGTGCCAGCAGCCAAGCCGACAGGATTTCCACCGGGGAGCTGTTTTTT. It codes for CASSQADRISTGELFF.